The present entry profiles one T cell receptor (beta chain) with its context. The data were taken from a study of shared clonotypes between healthy human individuals. The overall study: Participating donors consisted of a couple of women and a few men aged 18 to 49.

CD45RO-negative, CCR7-selected cells formed the naive CD8 fraction, which excluded terminally differentiated effector memory CD45RA+ cells. Germline V gene sequence: CDR1 ENHRY, CDR2 SYGVKD. J was trimmed by 3 bases and V by 7 bases; bases with no gene match: 7. This CDR3 comprises 15 residues. Using immunoSEQ multiplex PCR, the repertoire was profiled, and TCRdb retains in-frame clones only, with some absent. This sample carries around 580,000 clones, roughly 98% of them seen once, and the ten largest clones take 0.3%. The source material was naive CD8+ T cells sorted from blood. This sequence joins TRBV10-3 and TRBJ1-1; 11 bases align to TRBD1. This clonotype was sampled from a man aged 25-40 years in good health. The CDR3 coding sequence is TGTGCCATCATGGGACAGGGGGTTGGGGACACTGAAGCTTTCTTT. Its protein product is CAIMGQGVGDTEAFF.